Described below is a single T cell receptor (beta chain) sequence and its context. What this receptor recognizes is not known. No base quality values were provided; no much bigger clone lies one nucleotide off. This record comes from a study of blood T cell repertoires in COVID-19 (TCRdb year 2020). Background for the entire study: Collaborator samples came from the United States, Italy and Spain and covered acute and convalescent phases of COVID-19. The sample metadata nearly always contained a de-identified subject ID, COVID-19 status, age in years and sex. Subjects who had been exposed to COVID-19, were actively infected with it, or had recovered from it provided the deeply sampled blood TCRbeta repertoires that made up the dataset. The repertoires were made available in a free public database intended to serve as a resource for research on the immune response to SARS-CoV-2. Where HLA class I and class II types were available, the types were taken from metadata supplied by the sample provider, not from assay-based typing. The prospective study material was composed of cDNA or gDNA derived from T cells, B-cell-depleted T cells, or PBMCs. Samples were obtained from the ongoing ImmuneRACE study (first 160 participants) and from 1,000 to 1,500 subjects provided by 6 global collaborators.

General findings and caveats noted by the study authors: Clinical and demographic metadata were provided uncurated, with the amount varying by source and participant.

The immunoSEQ Assay, a bias-controlled multiplex PCR, was used to amplify TCRbeta CDR3 regions from genomic DNA. The source study handled its data this way. The number of nucleated cells in each sample was estimated from the amplification of reference gene primers within the assay. To quantify the absolute abundance of each unique TCRbeta CDR3 rearrangement, sequence reads were collapsed and filtered. For each sample, productive Simpson clonality was calculated as the square root of Simpson's diversity index over productive rearrangements. TCRdb took this table from immuneACCESS and kept in-frame rearrangements with V and J called. Such tables lack part of the clones; where checked against another copy, unresolved V genes explain under half of the gap, and the rest is unexplained. That table gives V, J and clone size, and the DNA gave D and trimming. The sample data list over 200,000 clones, and around 90% of these were observed just once. The ten largest clones add up to approximately 2.6% of the sample.

Including the terminal cysteine and phenylalanine, the CDR3 comprises 15 residues. Of all the DNA, just the CDR3 is kept, 45 bases in frame from base 1. V is trimmed back by 3 bases and J by 0 bases, and the junction contains 2 bases that no gene match accounts for. The germline V gene sets CDR1 to SGHRS and CDR2 to YFSETQ. In Seattle, one collaborating source enrolled patients while the infection was active and tracked those patients longitudinally over the course of disease. Each collaborating institution followed its own protocols to collect whole blood in K2EDTA tubes. Collaborator samples were shipped for TCRbeta analysis as frozen whole blood, isolated PBMCs, or DNA extracted from either sample type.

The TCR comes from a person aged 18 to 29 with COVID-19, enrolled during active disease. Material: peripheral blood. The chain is encoded by TRBV5-1 joined to TRBJ2-1, with 8 central nucleotides matching TRBD1. The CDR3 in this case is CASSSGGFSYNEQFF. The DNA is TGCGCCAGCAGCTCAGGGGGCTTCTCCTACAATGAGCAGTTCTTC. Supplemented by the reference TRBV5-1 and TRBJ2-1 proteins around the CDR3, the complete variable domain is KAGVTQTPRYLIKTRGQQVTLSCSPISGHRSVSWYQQTPGQGLQFLFEYFSETQRNKGNFPGRFSGRQFSNSRSEMNVSTLELGDSALYLCASSSGGFSYNEQFFGPGTRLTVL.